This T cell receptor beta chain is drawn from a study of T cells in Graves' hyperthyroidism and ophthalmopathy. This CDR3 region has 16 residues. Germline CDR1 SGHRS, CDR2 YFSETQ. J lost 1 base, V lost 3 bases, and 6 bases had no gene match. RNA transcripts gave rise to amplified TCR beta CDR3 regions. The HTBI set primed first-round TCR CDR3 RT-PCR. TCRdb used MiXCR to reprocess the multiplex PCR reads, holding one entry per CDR3 protein. Of 300,000 to 450,000 distinct CDR3 sequences listed, roughly 15% are singletons. Source material: blood. The receptor was isolated from a woman younger than 45 with Graves' ophthalmopathy. The rearrangement uses TRBV5-1 and TRBJ2-5; TRBD2 aligns across 10 bases. The CDR3 DNA follows: TGCGCCAGCAGCTCAAGCGGGGGGGCGGTCCAAGAGACCCAGTACTTC. It yields the protein CASSSSGGAVQETQYF.